A single sample gave rise to the 13 T cell receptor beta chains below, sequenced in a study of T cells in Graves' hyperthyroidism and ophthalmopathy. TCR beta CDR3 sequences were amplified from RNA transcripts. With the HTBI primer set, the TCR CDR3 went through a first round of RT-PCR. MiXCR, run by TCRdb on the multiplex PCR reads, gives a single entry per CDR3 protein. The sample shows 550,000 to 700,000 distinct CDR3 sequences, about half of them seen only once. Sequenced: peripheral blood or thyroid tissue (not recorded which). Receptor source: an adult woman with Graves' disease, either hyperthyroidism or ophthalmopathy (not recorded which).

In nucleotides, the CDR3 is TGTGCCAGCAGCTCACGGGCTAGCGGGAGCGTCTCCTACGAGCAGTACTTC. This gives the protein CASSSRASGSVSYEQYF. This chain links TRBV7-9 with TRBJ2-7; the match to TRBD2 covers 10 bases. CDR3 length: 17 residues. V dropped 4 bases and J dropped 0; count of bases not matched to a gene: 9. Germline lookup yields CDR1 SEHNR and CDR2 FQNEAQ (reference sequence).

The chain joins TRBV2 to TRBJ1-5; the match to TRBD1 covers 7 bases. The germline CDR1 and CDR2 sequences are SNHLY and FYNNEI. CDR3 length: 14 residues. V shed 6 bases and J 7 bases; nucleotides not matched to a gene: 9. CDR3 in amino acids: CASRPDREVQPQHF. CDR3 coding DNA: TGTGCCAGCAGACCCGACAGGGAGGTCCAGCCCCAGCATTTT. The full variable domain, its missing parts supplied by reference TRBV2 and TRBJ1-5, is EPEVTQTPSHQVTQMGQEVILRCVPISNHLYFYWYRQILGQKVEFLVSFYNNEISEKSEIFDDQFSVERPDGSNFTLKIRSTKLEDSAMYFCASRPDREVQPQHFGDGTRLSIL.

This clonotype has ten or more counts. The rearrangement links TRBV4-1 to TRBJ2-7; D is perhaps TRBD2 (5 bases). From germline, CDR1 is MGHRA and CDR2 YSYEKL. The CDR3 has 14 residues. Trimming removed 1 base at V and 2 bases at J, with 9 bases between. The CDR3 bases are TGCGCCAGCAGCCAAGGGACTCGTGCCTACGAGCAGTACTTC. Its translation: CASSQGTRAYEQYF.

This clonotype was observed at least ten times. The chain links TRBV4-1 to TRBJ1-3; a weak D match, TRBD1 (5 bases). CDR1 and CDR2 (germline): MGHRA, YSYEKL. The V and J ends lost 4 bases and 3 bases respectively, with 22 bases between them. This CDR3 is 18 amino acids long. The CDR3 loop reads CASSRLRLGRASGNTIYF. The CDR3, as DNA: TGCGCCAGCAGCCGCTTAAGGCTTGGCAGGGCGAGTGGAAACACCATATATTTT.

The chain recombines TRBV12-3 or TRBV12-4 with TRBJ1-1, with no clear D. This CDR3 has 13 amino acids. V was cut by 3 bases and J by 11 bases, with 16 bases left in between. DNA of the CDR3: TGTGCCAGCAGTTTGACTGGAGGAGGCAACGCTTTCTTT. Its translation is CASSLTGGGNAFF.

The rearrangement joins TRBV15 to TRBJ2-7, with D perhaps TRBD1 (5 bases). The ends were cut back, 6 bases at V and 5 bases at J, with 14 bases in the middle. The CDR3 extends over 13 amino acids. From germline, CDR1 is LNHNV and CDR2 YYDKDF (reference sequence). The CDR3 loop is CATSLGQGHEQYF. The DNA for the CDR3 is TGTGCCACCAGTCTCGGGCAGGGTCACGAGCAGTACTTC.

The chain carries TRBV12-3 or TRBV12-4 and TRBJ1-4; possible D gene TRBD1, 6 bases. The CDR3 covers 16 residues. Trimming left V 7 bases short and J 8 bases short, with 23 bases between. The CDR3 DNA follows: TGTGCCAGCATAAGTTGGGCAGGGGCGCCGAGCGAAAAACTGTTTTTT. Its protein product is CASISWAGAPSEKLFF.

The chain joins TRBV10-3 to TRBJ1-5, with D possibly being TRBD1 (5 bases). The V end lost 9 bases, the J end lost 7 bases, and 19 bases lay between the germline ends. The germline V gene encodes CDR1 ENHRY and CDR2 SYGVKD. This CDR3 has 14 residues. This chain's CDR3 is CAISGTSSEQPQHF. The CDR3 DNA sequence: TGTGCCATTTCCGGGACTAGTTCTGAACAGCCCCAGCATTTT.

This clonotype has a handful of counts. The chain uses TRBV5-1 and TRBJ1-1; 8 nucleotides agree with TRBD1. This CDR3 is built from 15 residues. Germline CDR1 reads SGHRS; CDR2 reads YFSETQ. Losses at the gene ends were 4 bases for V and 1 base for J; bases not matched to a gene: 6. The CDR3 nucleotides are TGCGCCAGCAGCGGGGGGGGACAGGAGAACACTGAAGCTTTCTTT. It encodes CASSGGGQENTEAFF.

The chain couples TRBV29-1 to TRBJ2-7, with 14 nucleotides matching TRBD2. This CDR3 region has 13 residues. Germline lookup yields CDR1 SQVTM and CDR2 ANQGSEA. The DNA of the CDR3 is TGCAGTTATGGGACTAGCGGGAGTAGCGAGCAGTACTTC. This encodes CSYGTSGSSEQYF.

The chain employs TRBV29-1 and TRBJ1-3; 9 positions agree with TRBD1. Germline values: CDR1 SQVTM, CDR2 ANQGSEA. The CDR3 totals 14 residues. After removal of 5 bases from V and 8 bases from J, the junction contained 10 bases not matched to a gene. The CDR3, as DNA: TGCAGCGTTCGGGAACAGGGGGCTCGTGACACCATATATTTT. This translates into CSVREQGARDTIYF.

This clonotype was counted many times. The V call is TRBV20-1, the J call TRBJ1-1; a weak D match, TRBD1 (5 bases). Germline-derived CDR1 and CDR2 are DFQATT and SNEGSKA (reference sequence). The V end lost 4 bases, the J end lost 2 bases, and 11 bases lay between the germline ends. The CDR3 covers 13 residues. The CDR3 coding sequence is TGCAGTGCTACCGGGACCGCAAACACTGAAGCTTTCTTT. It yields the protein CSATGTANTEAFF.

This clonotype occurred many times. The chain joins TRBV13 to TRBJ2-7; 7 nucleotides match TRBD1. Germline V gene data show CDR1 as PRHDT and CDR2 as FYEKMQ (reference sequence). V lost 5 bases and J lost 3; bases outside the gene matches: 7. The CDR3 is 14 residues long. The CDR3 spells CASSQNTGDYEQYF. The CDR3 coding sequence is TGTGCCAGCAGCCAAAATACAGGGGACTACGAGCAGTACTTC. The variable domain in full, completed from reference TRBV13 and TRBJ2-7, reads AAGVIQSPRHLIKEKRETATLKCYPIPRHDTVYWYQQGPGQDPQFLISFYEKMQSDKGSIPDRFSAQQFSDYHSELNMSSLELGDSALYFCASSQNTGDYEQYFGPGTRLTVT.